This TCR beta chain emerged from a study of blood T cell repertoires in COVID-19. The repertoire was sequenced with immunoSEQ multiplex PCR; TCRdb's copy has only in-frame clones and lacks some. The table lists approximately 270,000 clones, about nine tenths of them singletons, with roughly 1.7% in the top ten. This clone came up once. The clonotype comes from a man in his forties who had recovered from COVID-19. Sequences were obtained from PBMCs or T cells enriched from blood (not recorded which).

The CDR3 loop is CASSPRWDTGWGQPQHF. CDR3 coding DNA: TGTGCCAGCAGTCCCCGGTGGGATACAGGGTGGGGTCAGCCCCAGCATTTT. The gene calls are TRBV28 and TRBJ1-5; weak D call: TRBD1 (6 bases). The germline V and J ends were trimmed by 5 bases and 6 bases, with 23 bases remaining between them. Germline CDR1 MDHEN, CDR2 SYDVKM. This CDR3 comprises 17 residues.